The subject of this entry is one TCR beta chain. No antigen is known for it. TCRdb keeps only in-frame clones here, not all; method: immunoSEQ multiplex PCR. The table lists roughly 48,000 clones, roughly 90% of them singletons, with around 50% in the top ten. The germline CDR1 and CDR2 sequences are MNHEY and SMNVEV (reference sequence). This CDR3 is built from 16 residues. V was trimmed by 3 bases and J by 3 bases, leaving 17 bases between them. These data originate in a study of OX40 agonist ivuxolimab in advanced cancers. The study, taken as a whole, reports: Individuals who were partial responders at 0.1-3.0 mg/kg had clonal expansion that ranked among the lowest. Researchers report that CD8+ T cells had, on average, more expanded clones than CD4+.

Sequencing was performed on CD4+ or CD8+ T cells sorted from blood, taken in a trial of the OX40 agonist ivuxolimab. This TCR was recovered from an adult with an advanced solid tumor such as melanoma, head and neck, liver or kidney cancer. The chain carries TRBV27 and TRBJ1-2, with D hard to call. The CDR3 region is CASSFADRNVDYGYTF. The CDR3 DNA follows: TGTGCCAGCAGTTTCGCCGACCGGAATGTTGACTATGGCTACACCTTC.